The T cell receptor beta chain described here comes from a study of blood T cell repertoires in COVID-19. Background on the study: The study drew acute and convalescent COVID-19 samples from the United States, Italy and Spain. PBMCs, B-cell-depleted T cells, or T cells provided the cDNA or gDNA that made up the material.

Seattle participants joined during active infection and were tracked over time. In the source study's methods: Reference gene primers were amplified, and this amplification served to estimate nucleated cell counts. Produced via immunoSEQ multiplex PCR; TCRdb's table is partial and in-frame only. That table supplies the V and J calls and clone size; D and trimming were determined from the DNA. The sample contains roughly 100,000 clones, 80% to 90% of which appear only once. The CDR3 is 16 amino acids. CDR1 is LNHDA and CDR2 is SQIVND in the germline V gene (reference sequence). Trimming removed 5 bases at V and 1 base at J, with 17 bases between.

This receptor was taken from a man in his fifties with COVID-19, enrolled during active disease. The source material was peripheral blood. This chain joins TRBV19 and TRBJ1-1, with D tentatively TRBD1 (5 bases). The CDR3 bases are TGTGCCAGTAGTGAGCCCCGCGGGGGGGGGAACACTGAAGCTTTCTTT. Its protein product is CASSEPRGGGNTEAFF.